The 11 T cell receptor beta chains below all came from one sample that was sequenced in a study of blood T cell repertoires in COVID-19. Method: immunoSEQ multiplex PCR; TCRdb's copy keeps in-frame clones and lacks some. The repertoire holds a few hundred thousand clones, roughly 90% seen once, with just under 3% in the top ten. The sample consisted of PBMCs or T cells enriched from blood (not recorded which). These receptors were taken from a woman aged 25 to 39 who had recovered from COVID-19.

This rearrangement joins TRBV21-1 to TRBJ2-2; no check of the table's D call, TRBD2, against the DNA was made. TRBV21-1 is described as a pseudogene. The CDR3 sequence is 15 residues long. The CDR3 sequence: CASSTREAGPGELFF. In DNA form, the CDR3 reads TGTGCCAGCAGCACGCGGGAGGCGGGACCCGGGGAGCTGTTTTTT.

To note about this clone: Other DNA sequences in the sample encode the same CDR3. V and J are TRBV5-1 and TRBJ2-3, with 10 bases aligning to TRBD2. This CDR3 spans 16 amino acids. V lost 0 bases and J lost 1; bases outside the gene matches: 2. The germline V gene encodes CDR1 SGHRS and CDR2 YFSETQ. CDR3 region: CASSLGGTSGTDTQYF. The CDR3 nucleotides are TGCGCCAGCAGCTTGGGCGGGACTAGCGGCACAGATACGCAGTATTTT.

CDR3: CASSDRPNTEAFF. CDR3 nucleotides: TGCGCCAGCAGTGACAGGCCCAACACTGAAGCTTTCTTT. The chain couples TRBV10-1 to TRBJ1-1; D unresolved. The CDR3 is made up of 13 amino acids. V gave up 3 bases and J gave up 2 bases, with 7 bases separating them. Germline V gene data show CDR1 as WNHNN and CDR2 as SYGVQD (reference sequence).

This chain joins TRBV7-2 and TRBJ2-7; 10 positions match TRBD2. CDR3 length: 15 amino acids. Germline-derived CDR1 and CDR2 are SGHTA and FQGNSA. The ends lost 4 bases at V and 2 bases at J; junction bases unmatched: 5. The CDR3 loop is CASSYGLAATYEQYF. CDR3 bases: TGTGCCAGCAGCTACGGACTAGCGGCAACCTACGAGCAGTACTTC.

V is TRBV2 and J is TRBJ2-7, with 12 bases matching TRBD2. This CDR3 has 15 amino acids. Germline values: CDR1 SNHLY, CDR2 FYNNEI. Trimming took 6 bases from V and 7 from J; bases not matched to a gene: 10. CDR3 protein: CASRDSSGGAQEQYF. CDR3 DNA sequence: TGTGCCAGCAGAGACTCTAGCGGGGGGGCCCAAGAGCAGTACTTC.

This chain links TRBV7-9 with TRBJ2-3; unclear D gene. CDR3 length: 16 amino acids. V was clipped by 5 bases and J by 3 bases, with 18 bases between them. Germline lookup yields CDR1 SEHNR and CDR2 FQNEAQ (reference sequence). The CDR3 protein is CASSHPGESLTDTQYF. The CDR3 nucleotides read TGTGCCAGCAGCCATCCCGGTGAGAGTCTTACAGATACGCAGTATTTT.

The J gene is TRBJ1-1, the V gene TRBV30, with D perhaps TRBD1 (6 bases). CDR3 length: 13 residues. Trimming removed 3 bases from V and 1 base from J, with 9 bases in between. The germline V gene encodes CDR1 GTSNPN and CDR2 SVGIG (reference sequence). CDR3 DNA: TGTGCCTGGAGGTACAGGGCGAACACTGAAGCTTTCTTT. This encodes CAWRYRANTEAFF.

This clone was detected once. V gene TRBV3-1 (or the pseudogene TRBV3-2) combines with J gene TRBJ2-7; the match to TRBD1 covers 8 bases. The CDR3 is 16 residues long. CDR1 LGHDT and CDR2 YNNKEL come from the germline V gene (reference sequence). The trim removed 1 base at V and 2 bases at J, leaving 7 bases unmatched. The CDR3, as DNA: TGTGCCAGCAGCCAAGCACCTTTCAGGGGGCCCTACGAGCAGTACTTC. It encodes CASSQAPFRGPYEQYF.

The chain is built from TRBV28 and TRBJ1-1; 8 bases align to TRBD1. This CDR3 is built from 19 residues. Germline CDR1 is MDHEN and CDR2 is SYDVKM. The V gene end was trimmed by 3 bases and the J gene end by 3 bases; junction bases not matched to a gene: 18. CDR3 region: CASSFFPDRGSFMDTEAFF. CDR3 nucleotide sequence: TGTGCCAGCAGTTTTTTCCCCGACAGGGGTAGTTTTATGGACACTGAAGCTTTCTTT. Full variable domain (missing parts from reference TRBV28 and TRBJ1-1): DVKVTQSSRYLVKRTGEKVFLECVQDMDHENMFWYRQDPGLGLRLIYFSYDVKMKEKGDIPEGYSVSREKKERFSLILESASTNQTSMYLCASSFFPDRGSFMDTEAFFGQGTRLTVV.

Worth noting for this clone: The same CDR3 is also encoded by other DNA sequences in this sample. The chain couples TRBV6-5 to TRBJ1-1, with a weak D call TRBD1 (5 bases). The length of the CDR3 is 13 residues. Per the germline V gene, CDR1 is MNHEY and CDR2 is SVGAGI. The V gene lost 2 bases and the J gene lost 4 bases, with 8 bases spanning the gap. The CDR3 bases are TGTGCCAGCAGTTACGGGGGAGGCACTGAAGCTTTCTTT. It specifies CASSYGGGTEAFF.

The J gene is TRBJ2-5, the V gene TRBV21-1; the D call TRBD1 from the table was never checked on the DNA. TRBV21-1 is deemed a pseudogene. CDR3 length equals 15 residues. CDR3: CASSRGGLIQETQYF. The CDR3 nucleotides read TGTGCCAGCAGCAGAGGGGGATTGATCCAAGAGACCCAGTACTTC.